The 20 T cell receptor beta chains presented below share a single source sample, sequenced in a study of T cells in Graves' hyperthyroidism and ophthalmopathy. Amplification targeted TCR beta CDR3 regions from RNA transcripts. The study used the HTBI primer set for a first-round RT-PCR of the TCR CDR3. TCRdb ran MiXCR on the multiplex PCR reads and lists one entry per CDR3 protein. The profile covers under 400,000 distinct CDR3 sequences, with 13% to 15% appearing a single time and roughly a fifth taken by the ten largest. The sequenced material came from blood. These receptors were obtained from a woman in her sixties with Graves' ophthalmopathy.

V gene TRBV30 combines with J gene TRBJ2-5, with D possibly TRBD2 on 6 matching bases. The CDR3 spans 10 residues. The V gene's germline CDR1 is GTSNPN and CDR2 SVGIG (reference sequence). V was cut by 5 bases and J by 13 bases, with 14 bases left in between. CDR3 sequence reads: CAWGGTQVYF. CDR3 DNA sequence: TGTGCCTGGGGGGGGACCCAGGTGTACTTC.

In this sample, this clonotype turned up a few times. V usage is TRBV19 and J usage is TRBJ1-2, with TRBD1 matching over 8 bases. The CDR3 totals 15 residues. In germline, CDR1 is LNHDA, CDR2 SQIVND (reference sequence). Losses at the gene ends were 7 bases for V and 0 bases for J; bases not matched to a gene: 7. The CDR3 reads CASTTTGATNYGYTF. The CDR3 coding sequence is TGTGCCAGTACCACGACAGGGGCGACTAACTATGGCTACACCTTC.

This clonotype was picked up a small number of times. V usage is TRBV12-5 and J usage is TRBJ1-1; D call uncertain. Between the trimmed V and J ends, which lost 1 base and 10 bases, there was a span of 13 bases. The germline V gene has CDR1 LGHNT and CDR2 FRNRAP. The length of the CDR3 is 13 residues. In nucleotides, the CDR3 is TGTGCTAGTGGTTTGGGACTTGCTTATGGAGCTTTCTTT. As protein: CASGLGLAYGAFF.

This clonotype was recorded a few times. This chain connects TRBV24-1 to TRBJ2-3; D possibly corresponds to TRBD2 (6 bases). Germline V gene lookup returns CDR1 KGHDR and CDR2 SFDVKD. V was cut by 0 bases and J by 0 bases, with 15 bases left in between. The CDR3 spans 18 residues. This chain's CDR3 is CATSDLGEEWGSTDTQYF. In DNA form, the CDR3 reads TGTGCCACCAGTGATTTGGGGGAGGAGTGGGGGAGCACAGATACGCAGTATTTT.

This clonotype was recorded at least ten times. At one boundary the junction diverges from the germline segment, which might be a read error. The V and J genes are TRBV5-1 and TRBJ2-2, with a weak D call TRBD2 (5 bases). The CDR3 is made up of 13 amino acids. In germline, CDR1 is SGHRS, CDR2 YFSETQ. CDR3: CASSLAGTGELFF. In nucleotides, the CDR3 is TGTGCCAGCAGCTTGGCGGGCACCGGGGAGCTGTTTTTT.

This clonotype turned up a few times. The genes are TRBV4-1 and TRBJ2-7; unclear D gene. Germline V gene data show CDR1 as MGHRA and CDR2 as YSYEKL. CDR3 length equals 12 residues. V lost 4 bases and J 6 bases, leaving 10 bases between the germline ends. This CDR3 is CASSRLDGEQYF. Here the CDR3 DNA reads TGCGCCAGCAGCCGCCTCGATGGCGAGCAGTACTTC.

This clonotype was counted at least ten times. The J gene is TRBJ2-7, the V gene TRBV28; 7 nucleotides align to TRBD1. With 6 bases clipped from V and 2 bases from J, the junction kept 7 bases outside the gene matches. The CDR3 is 14 amino acids. The V gene's germline CDR1 is MDHEN and CDR2 SYDVKM. The CDR3 protein is CASRPGGRTYEQYF. The CDR3 DNA is TGTGCCAGCAGACCAGGGGGTCGTACCTACGAGCAGTACTTC.

The V gene is TRBV6-5, the J gene TRBJ1-1; no clear D gene. Looked up from germline, CDR1 is MNHEY and CDR2 is SVGAGI. The CDR3 is 13 amino acids. V lost 2 bases and J lost 7, with 11 bases in between. The CDR3 DNA is TGTGCCAGCAGTTACCGACCCCGGGGTGAAGCTTTCTTT. This codes for CASSYRPRGEAFF.

This clonotype was seen repeatedly, ten times or more. This rearrangement joins TRBV28 to TRBJ1-4; 9 nucleotides line up with TRBD1. Germline values: CDR1 MDHEN, CDR2 SYDVKM. The CDR3 totals 15 residues. Trimming removed 2 bases from V and 4 bases from J; junction bases left unmatched: 2. The DNA of the CDR3 is TGTGCCAGCAGTTTAGGGACAGGGCTTAATGAAAAACTGTTTTTT. This gives the protein CASSLGTGLNEKLFF.

The chain has TRBV29-1 and TRBJ2-7; D remains unclear. CDR3 length: 12 amino acids. In germline, CDR1 is SQVTM, CDR2 ANQGSEA. The germline V and J ends were trimmed by 3 bases and 1 base, with 7 bases remaining between them. The CDR3 reads CSVESQSYEQYF. CDR3 sequence (DNA): TGCAGCGTTGAGTCACAGTCCTACGAGCAGTACTTC.

The V and J genes are TRBV20-1 and TRBJ2-3; 9 bases match TRBD2. This CDR3 comprises 15 residues. The germline V gene has CDR1 DFQATT and CDR2 SNEGSKA (reference sequence). Trimming cost V 1 base and J 2 bases; bases outside gene matches: 4. The CDR3 spells CSARAKREVTDTQYF. Written as DNA, the CDR3 is TGCAGTGCTAGAGCCAAGCGGGAGGTCACAGATACGCAGTATTTT.

This chain joins TRBV19 and TRBJ2-1; 9 positions match TRBD2. This CDR3 has 16 amino acids. Losses at the gene ends were 5 bases for V and 3 bases for J; bases not matched to a gene: 8. Per the germline V gene, CDR1 is LNHDA and CDR2 is SQIVND (reference sequence). The CDR3 reads CASSALWTSDYNEQFF. The DNA for the CDR3 is TGTGCCAGTAGTGCCCTTTGGACTAGCGACTACAATGAGCAGTTCTTC. The full variable domain, its missing parts supplied by reference TRBV19 and TRBJ2-1, is DGGITQSPKYLFRKEGQNVTLSCEQNLNHDAMYWYRQDPGQGLRLIYYSQIVNDFQKGDIAEGYSVSREKKESFPLTVTSAQKNPTAFYLCASSALWTSDYNEQFFGPGTRLTVL.

To note about this clonotype: This sequence may be a read error, since a much larger clone differs from it by one base. The V and J genes are TRBV11-2 and TRBJ2-7; 12 bases agree with TRBD1. This CDR3 has 20 amino acids. The germline CDR1 and CDR2 sequences are SGHAT and FQNNGV. The CDR3: CASGLAGQGAYQTVSYEQYF. The CDR3 DNA is TGTGCCAGCGGCTTAGCGGGACAGGGGGCTTATCAGACGGTCTCCTACGAGCAGTACTTC.

The rearrangement links TRBV20-1 to TRBJ2-7, with D possibly matching TRBD2 (6 bases). The length of the CDR3 is 15 residues. CDR1 DFQATT and CDR2 SNEGSKA come from the germline V gene (reference sequence). Trimming took off 0 bases at V and 0 bases at J, with 12 bases between the two ends. CDR3 nucleotide sequence: TGCAGTGCTAGAGATTGGAGGGGCGGCTCCTACGAGCAGTACTTC. The encoded protein is CSARDWRGGSYEQYF.

This clonotype has only a few counts. The rearrangement links TRBV29-1 to TRBJ1-5; perhaps TRBD1 as D (6 bases). Germline CDR1 and CDR2: SQVTM and ANQGSEA. Trimming stripped 4 bases from V and 3 bases from J, with 10 bases between. The CDR3 covers 13 residues. The DNA of the CDR3 is TGCAGCGTTGGACAGGCGAACAATCAGCCCCAGCATTTT. It translates to CSVGQANNQPQHF.

The sample holds many counts of this clonotype. The chain carries TRBV5-1 and TRBJ1-1; no reliable D call. Between the trimmed V and J ends, which lost 4 bases and 7 bases, there was a span of 11 bases. Germline V CDR1 and CDR2: SGHRS, YFSETQ. This CDR3 comprises 12 residues. The CDR3 is CASSPGRLEAFF. For the CDR3, the DNA is TGCGCCAGCAGCCCCGGACGGCTTGAAGCTTTCTTT.

A few counts support this clonotype. The rearrangement joins TRBV7-6 to TRBJ2-7, with D perhaps matching TRBD2 (6 bases). Trimming cost V 2 bases and J 2 bases, with 13 bases left between them. The CDR3 is 15 amino acids. Germline CDR1 SGHVS, CDR2 FNYEAQ. The CDR3 sequence: CASSLMREVPYEQYF. The CDR3 nucleotides read TGTGCCAGCAGCTTAATGAGGGAGGTCCCCTACGAGCAGTACTTC.

This sequence joins TRBV19 and TRBJ2-2; perhaps TRBD2 as D (7 bases). This CDR3 is built from 15 residues. With 5 bases removed from V and 4 bases from J, the gap between germline ends came to 14 bases. Looked up from germline, CDR1 is LNHDA and CDR2 is SQIVND (reference sequence). CDR3: CASSEGGRSTGELFF. The CDR3 coding sequence is TGTGCCAGTAGTGAGGGGGGGCGAAGCACCGGGGAGCTGTTTTTT.

This clonotype was seen many times. V gene TRBV13 combines with J gene TRBJ1-1, with D possibly matching TRBD1 (5 bases). Trimming took 3 bases from V and 0 from J, leaving 11 bases between them. The CDR3 sequence is 15 residues long. Germline loops: CDR1 PRHDT, CDR2 FYEKMQ (reference sequence). Here the CDR3 DNA reads TGTGCCAGCAGCTTTTCCGGGGGATTGAACACTGAAGCTTTCTTT. It encodes CASSFSGGLNTEAFF. The whole variable domain, filled in from reference TRBV13 and TRBJ1-1, reads AAGVIQSPRHLIKEKRETATLKCYPIPRHDTVYWYQQGPGQDPQFLISFYEKMQSDKGSIPDRFSAQQFSDYHSELNMSSLELGDSALYFCASSFSGGLNTEAFFGQGTRLTVV.

This clonotype was seen repeatedly, ten times or more. The rearrangement links TRBV6-1 to TRBJ1-5; 7 nucleotides match TRBD1. Germline V gene lookup returns CDR1 MNHNS and CDR2 SASEGT. The ends lost 2 bases at V and 0 bases at J; junction bases unmatched: 13. This CDR3 has 19 residues. Written as DNA, the CDR3 is TGTGCCAGCAGTGAAAGGCACACCGGGACAGACTATAGCAATCAGCCCCAGCATTTT. It specifies CASSERHTGTDYSNQPQHF.